The present entry profiles one TCR beta chain with its context. With 4 bases clipped from V and 3 bases from J, the junction kept 8 bases outside the gene matches. Per the germline V gene, CDR1 is SGHDT and CDR2 is YYEEEE. The CDR3 extends over 16 amino acids. The authors loaded roughly 200 ng DNA, 28,000 or so T cell genomes, into sorted-subset replicate PCRs. The protocol was immunoSEQ multiplex PCR, while the TCRdb copy is restricted to in-frame clones and leaves out a portion. The repertoire has roughly 2,000,000 clones, about 95% of them found once; the top ten carry 1.2%. The data belong to a study of shared clonotypes between healthy human individuals. It was CD45RO-negative cells, positively selected for CCR7, that made up naive CD8 cells, with terminally differentiated effector memory CD45RA+ cells excluded. The donors were adults (healthy and HIV-negative) with no recent acute infections or vaccinations.

The TCR was taken from a man younger than 35 in good health. Sequenced input: naive CD8+ T cells sorted from blood. J is TRBJ2-1 and V is TRBV5-6; 9 bases map to TRBD2. CDR3 sequence (DNA): TGTGCCAGCAGCCCCATGACTAGCGGATTCTACAATGAGCAGTTCTTC. Its protein is CASSPMTSGFYNEQFF.